These 17 T cell receptor beta chains came from one sample sequenced in a study of T cells in Graves' hyperthyroidism and ophthalmopathy. The CDR3 regions of TCR beta were amplified from RNA transcripts. In the first-round RT-PCR of the TCR CDR3, the HTBI primer set was used. A single record per CDR3 protein comes from TCRdb applying MiXCR to the multiplex PCR reads. The sample has 450,000 to 600,000 distinct CDR3 sequences, less than 20% seen once. Input material: blood. The receptors derive from a man aged 35 to 55 with Graves' ophthalmopathy.

This clonotype was counted a few times. The rearrangement links TRBV11-2 to TRBJ2-1; D gene uncertain. CDR1 is SGHAT, CDR2 FQNNGV, per germline. Deletions cut 5 bases from V and 13 bases from J, with 15 bases between. The CDR3 extends over 12 amino acids. The CDR3 region has the DNA TGTGCCAGCAGCCGAGATCCGCGTTTCCAGTTCTTC. Protein: CASSRDPRFQFF.

The chain couples TRBV10-3 to TRBJ2-7, with TRBD2 matching over 12 bases. The germline CDR1 and CDR2 sequences are ENHRY and SYGVKD. V lost 2 bases and J lost 6; bases outside the gene matches: 5. The CDR3 is made up of 15 amino acids. The DNA of the CDR3 is TGTGCCATCAGTGAGCGACTAGCGGGAGAAGGCGAGCAGTACTTC. This translates into CAISERLAGEGEQYF.

Only a few counts were recorded for this clonotype. V usage is TRBV9 and J usage is TRBJ1-2, with 9 bases fitting TRBD1. Germline CDR1 reads SGDLS; CDR2 reads YYNGEE. This CDR3 contains 15 residues. Trimming removed 0 bases from V and 3 bases from J; junction bases left unmatched: 3. The CDR3 region is CASSVGTGVHYGYTF. In DNA form, the CDR3 reads TGTGCCAGCAGCGTAGGGACAGGGGTTCACTATGGCTACACCTTC.

This clonotype was observed many times. The chain employs TRBV20-1 and TRBJ2-1; no firm D call. The V and J ends lost 1 base and 9 bases respectively, with 7 bases between them. Looked up from germline, CDR1 is DFQATT and CDR2 is SNEGSKA (reference sequence). The length of the CDR3 is 11 residues. As DNA, the CDR3 is TGCAGTGCTAGAGCAGTTTTTGAGCAGTTCTTC. Protein: CSARAVFEQFF.

This clonotype was seen a few times. The chain carries TRBV5-1 and TRBJ2-7, with 11 bases identical to TRBD2. This CDR3 is built from 17 residues. Germline values: CDR1 SGHRS, CDR2 YFSETQ. V was pared by 0 bases and J by 3 bases, with 8 bases of the junction left unmatched. The CDR3 loop is CASSLAGSGTSGYEQYF. The CDR3 DNA reads as TGCGCCAGCAGCTTGGCCGGGTCAGGGACTAGCGGCTACGAGCAGTACTTC.

This chain joins TRBV29-1 and TRBJ1-1; D gene ambiguous. Trimming took off 7 bases at V and 0 bases at J, with 12 bases between the two ends. This CDR3 contains 13 residues. CDR1 and CDR2 from the germline V gene are SQVTM and ANQGSEA. The CDR3 DNA is TGCAGCGGTCGCACAACCATGAACACTGAAGCTTTCTTT. It codes for CSGRTTMNTEAFF. Combining the CDR3 with reference TRBV29-1 and TRBJ1-1 gives the whole variable domain SAVISQKPSRDICQRGTSLTIQCQVDSQVTMMFWYRQQPGQSLTLIATANQGSEATYESGFVIDKFPISRPNLTFSTLTVSNMSPEDSSIYLCSGRTTMNTEAFFGQGTRLTVV.

This clonotype was found a few times. The chain employs TRBV2 and TRBJ2-3; TRBD2 aligns across 13 bases. Germline CDR1 reads SNHLY; CDR2 reads FYNNEI. The CDR3 totals 17 residues. Trimming at V came to 10 bases and at J to 0 bases, leaving 10 bases not matched to a gene. This CDR3 reads CANETSGGHSSTDTQYF. For the CDR3, the DNA is TGTGCCAACGAGACTAGCGGGGGGCATTCTAGCACAGATACGCAGTATTTT.

This rearrangement joins TRBV6-2 or TRBV6-3 to TRBJ1-6, with a possible D match to TRBD1 (5 bases). The CDR3 runs 17 residues. Trimming took 8 bases from V and 0 from J, leaving 17 bases between them. CDR1 MNHEY and CDR2 SVGEGT come from the germline V gene. The CDR3 DNA follows: TGTGCCAGCGCGGAGGGGATGGTGAGCTCCTATAATTCACCCCTCCACTTT. Amino acids: CASAEGMVSSYNSPLHF.

The chain links TRBV28 to TRBJ2-3; 11 bases line up with TRBD2. The trim removed 5 bases at V and 3 bases at J, leaving 10 bases unmatched. The CDR3 has 17 residues. From germline, CDR1 is MDHEN and CDR2 SYDVKM. The CDR3 nucleotides read TGTGCCAGCAGTGTACTGGAGACTAGCGGGATTACAGATACGCAGTATTTT. Protein sequence: CASSVLETSGITDTQYF.

The genes are TRBV20-1 and TRBJ2-5, with 9 bases aligning to TRBD1. With 3 bases clipped from V and 5 bases from J, the junction kept 7 bases outside the gene matches. Germline V CDR1 and CDR2: DFQATT, SNEGSKA (reference sequence). CDR3 length: 14 residues. CDR3 protein: CSARPETGGETQYF. The CDR3 DNA reads TGCAGTGCTAGGCCCGAGACAGGGGGGGAGACCCAGTACTTC.

The chain joins TRBV6-1 to TRBJ2-7, with 7 bases matching TRBD1. V trimming: 5 bases; J trimming: 2 bases; junction bases outside the gene matches: 9. Germline CDR1 is MNHNS and CDR2 is SASEGT. This CDR3 contains 15 residues. In DNA form, the CDR3 reads TGTGCCAGCAGTCAGAGACGGGACAGAGCCTACGAGCAGTACTTC. Amino acid sequence: CASSQRRDRAYEQYF.

The chain joins TRBV5-6 to TRBJ2-1, with 7 bases identical to TRBD1. Trimming took 2 bases from V and 6 from J; bases not matched to a gene: 2. Germline-derived CDR1 and CDR2 are SGHDT and YYEEEE. This CDR3 comprises 13 residues. CDR3 DNA sequence: TGTGCCAGCAGCTTCGGGACAGTCAATGAGCAGTTCTTC. Translated: CASSFGTVNEQFF.

The sample holds a few counts of this clonotype. CDR3 nucleotide sequence: TGTGCCAGTAGTATTGACGGGGGCGTCGAGACCCAGTACTTC. It is translated as CASSIDGGVETQYF. This chain joins TRBV19 and TRBJ2-5; D might be TRBD1 or TRBD2, each matching 6 bases. CDR1 is LNHDA and CDR2 is SQIVND in the germline V gene (reference sequence). The CDR3 is made up of 14 amino acids. V was clipped by 3 bases and J by 5 bases, with 13 bases between them. The full variable domain, rest sourced from reference TRBV19 and TRBJ2-5, is DGGITQSPKYLFRKEGQNVTLSCEQNLNHDAMYWYRQDPGQGLRLIYYSQIVNDFQKGDIAEGYSVSREKKESFPLTVTSAQKNPTAFYLCASSIDGGVETQYFGPGTRLLVL.

The rearrangement links TRBV6-1 to TRBJ1-2, with a tentative D call TRBD1 (6 bases). The CDR3 loop spans 12 amino acids. In germline, CDR1 is MNHNS, CDR2 SASEGT. Trimming took off 6 bases at V and 5 bases at J, with 10 bases between the two ends. The CDR3 sequence is CASRTGQYGYTF. DNA of the CDR3: TGTGCCAGCAGAACAGGACAGTATGGCTACACCTTC.

The chain carries TRBV29-1 and TRBJ1-2; 8 bases are shared with TRBD1. The CDR3 is 10 amino acids. J lost 12 bases, V lost 5 bases, and 5 bases had no gene match. The germline CDR1 and CDR2 sequences are SQVTM and ANQGSEA. This CDR3 reads CSVSTGGNTF. In DNA, the CDR3 is TGCAGCGTTTCCACAGGGGGAAACACCTTC.

The genes are TRBV5-1 and TRBJ2-1; 9 bases are a match to TRBD2. V lost 0 bases and J lost 9; bases outside the gene matches: 10. Germline values: CDR1 SGHRS, CDR2 YFSETQ. CDR3 length: 16 amino acids. The CDR3 region is CASSLASGGPPIEQFF. The CDR3 DNA reads as TGCGCCAGCAGCTTGGCCAGCGGGGGGCCCCCCATTGAGCAGTTCTTC.

This clonotype was seen repeatedly, ten times or more. The V gene is TRBV30, the J gene TRBJ1-2; no clear D gene. Germline assignment: CDR1 GTSNPN and CDR2 SVGIG (reference sequence). The CDR3 consists of 13 residues. V lost 6 bases and J 5 bases, leaving 16 bases between the germline ends. CDR3 in amino acids: CACTVGTVYGYTF. DNA for the CDR3: TGTGCCTGCACGGTGGGTACAGTTTATGGCTACACCTTC.